The 25 T cell receptor beta chains given below trace back to one sample, sequenced in a study of identifying expanded T cells in peripheral blood. Data came from immunoSEQ multiplex PCR; TCRdb stores just in-frame clones and leaves some out. The sample holds approximately 94,000 clones; around 90% are singletons and the top ten take approximately 5.7%. Material for sequencing was blood. The receptors here all came from a person aged 18 to 75 in good health.

The genes are TRBV10-2 and TRBJ1-2; 11 bases map to TRBD1. This CDR3 is 14 amino acids long. Germline CDR1 WSHSY, CDR2 SAAADI. J lost 6 bases, V lost 4 bases, and 4 bases had no gene match. CDR3 sequence (DNA): TGCGCCAGCAGTGCTTGGACAGGGGGCAATGGCTACACCTTC. It is translated as CASSAWTGGNGYTF.

This chain's CDR3 is CASSLGQGYGKLFF. The CDR3 nucleotides are TGTGCCAGCAGTTTAGGACAGGGGTATGGAAAACTGTTTTTT. The chain carries TRBV27 and TRBJ1-4, with 9 bases lining up with TRBD1. The V gene end was trimmed by 2 bases and the J gene end by 10 bases; junction bases not matched to a gene: 5. The CDR3 consists of 14 residues. The germline V gene encodes CDR1 MNHEY and CDR2 SMNVEV (reference sequence).

J is TRBJ2-7 and V is TRBV30; TRBD2 aligns across 10 bases. Trimming at V came to 1 base and at J to 4 bases, leaving 1 base not matched to a gene. Per the germline V gene, CDR1 is GTSNPN and CDR2 is SVGIG (reference sequence). There are 13 residues in the CDR3. The CDR3 DNA reads TGTGCCTGGAGTGGGGGACTAGCGTACGAGCAGTACTTC. Residues: CAWSGGLAYEQYF.

The chain has TRBV5-6 and TRBJ1-1; D is ambiguous. There are 14 residues in the CDR3. Germline V lookup: CDR1 SGHDT, CDR2 YYEEEE. V lost 3 bases, J lost 3 bases, and 12 bases lay in between. The DNA for the CDR3 is TGTGCCAGCAGCTCTTGGGAGAATTACACTGAAGCTTTCTTT. It yields the protein CASSSWENYTEAFF.

The chain couples TRBV9 to TRBJ2-7; perhaps TRBD2 as D (5 bases). With 0 bases removed from V and 0 bases from J, the gap between germline ends came to 10 bases. CDR1 and CDR2 from the germline V gene are SGDLS and YYNGEE. This CDR3 region has 15 residues. CDR3 in amino acids: CASSVGGGRSYEQYF. The CDR3 DNA reads as TGTGCCAGCAGCGTAGGTGGCGGGCGCTCCTACGAGCAGTACTTC.

V gene TRBV13 combines with J gene TRBJ1-2, with D possibly matching TRBD1 (6 bases). Germline CDR1 and CDR2: PRHDT and FYEKMQ (reference sequence). Trimming cost V 6 bases and J 7 bases, with 18 bases left between them. The CDR3 sequence is 14 residues long. The CDR3 coding sequence is TGTGCCAGCAGGCGTCGGACGGGGGGCCGTGGCTACACCTTC. Translated: CASRRRTGGRGYTF.

The V call is TRBV7-9, the J call TRBJ1-1, with D tentatively TRBD1 (6 bases). The CDR3 contains 17 residues. V was clipped by 3 bases and J by 1 base, with 18 bases between them. CDR1 is SEHNR and CDR2 is FQNEAQ in the germline V gene (reference sequence). CDR3 loop: CASSLGGGAKANTEAFF. CDR3 in DNA: TGTGCCAGCAGCTTGGGGGGGGGCGCTAAGGCGAACACTGAAGCTTTCTTT.

V and J are TRBV5-4 and TRBJ1-1, with D tentatively TRBD1 (5 bases). CDR1 and CDR2 from the germline V gene are SGHNT and YYREEE (reference sequence). This CDR3 has 14 amino acids. Trimming shortened V by 0 bases and J by 1 base, and 7 bases separated the two germline ends. The CDR3 loop reads CASSLAGGNTEAFF. The CDR3 DNA reads as TGTGCCAGCAGCTTGGCCGGGGGGAACACTGAAGCTTTCTTT.

The rearrangement uses TRBV27 and TRBJ1-5; TRBD1 might be the D (5 bases). V lost 8 bases, J lost 6 bases, and 14 bases lay in between. CDR1 MNHEY and CDR2 SMNVEV come from the germline V gene (reference sequence). The CDR3 extends over 13 amino acids. The CDR3 here is CASGREGGQPQHF. In nucleotides, the CDR3 is TGTGCCAGCGGCAGGGAGGGAGGTCAGCCCCAGCATTTT.

The DNA of the CDR3 is TGTGCCAGCAGTCCGACAGGGCTCTCTGGAAACACCATATATTTT. Protein sequence: CASSPTGLSGNTIYF. The V and J genes are TRBV6-5 and TRBJ1-3; 7 nucleotides align to TRBD1. The V segment lost 5 bases and the J segment 0 bases; nucleotides outside the gene matches: 4. Looked up from germline, CDR1 is MNHEY and CDR2 is SVGAGI. This CDR3 is built from 15 residues.

This clone was recorded once. A read error may account for a junction end that differs from germline. The genes are TRBV7-3 and TRBJ2-3, with 8 bases lining up with TRBD2. Germline V CDR1 and CDR2: SGHTA, FQGTGA. The CDR3 has 15 residues. The CDR3 coding sequence is TGTGCCAGCAGTTTAACTAGCGGAGCCACAGATACGCAGTATTTT. Its translation: CASSLTSGATDTQYF.

The CDR3 loop reads CAWSGDAGEQFF. CDR3 nucleotide sequence: TGTGCCTGGAGCGGGGATGCGGGTGAGCAGTTCTTC. This rearrangement joins TRBV30 to TRBJ2-1; D is possibly TRBD2 (5 bases). Per germline, CDR1 GTSNPN and CDR2 SVGIG (reference sequence). CDR3 length equals 12 residues. The V end was cut by 3 bases, the J end by 9 bases, with 12 bases between.

The chain combines TRBV30 with TRBJ2-5, with no clear D. The germline gives CDR1 GTSNPN, CDR2 SVGIG (reference sequence). Trimming pared 2 bases from V and 7 bases from J, leaving 8 bases between. The CDR3 is 11 residues long. CDR3 region: CAWSLLRTQYF. CDR3 coding DNA: TGTGCCTGGAGTCTCCTCCGGACCCAGTACTTC.

J is TRBJ2-3 and V is TRBV6-5, with 8 nucleotides matching TRBD1. V was clipped by 6 bases and J by 4 bases; unmatched bases: 9. The CDR3 has 15 residues. Germline V gives CDR1 MNHEY, CDR2 SVGAGI. The CDR3 region is CASRGQARRPDTQYF. The CDR3 DNA sequence: TGTGCCAGCAGGGGACAGGCAAGGCGTCCAGATACGCAGTATTTT.

Comment on this clone: The sample holds other DNA sequences that translate to the same CDR3. The chain combines TRBV5-1 with TRBJ2-2, with TRBD1 as a possible D gene (6 bases). Germline loops: CDR1 SGHRS, CDR2 YFSETQ. This CDR3 has 14 residues. Trimming cost V 6 bases and J 2 bases, with 11 bases left between them. CDR3 region: CASNSGGNTGELFF. The CDR3 region has the DNA TGCGCCAGCAATTCTGGGGGCAACACCGGGGAGCTGTTTTTT.

This sequence joins TRBV30 and TRBJ2-7, with 10 bases that match TRBD2. The CDR3 consists of 15 residues. V shed 3 bases and J 3 bases; nucleotides not matched to a gene: 8. Germline assignment: CDR1 GTSNPN and CDR2 SVGIG (reference sequence). This CDR3 reads CAWRALSGGRYEQYF. The CDR3 bases are TGTGCCTGGAGGGCCCTTAGCGGGGGGCGCTACGAGCAGTACTTC.

The V call is TRBV10-3, the J call TRBJ1-2, with TRBD1 identical over 10 bases. Looked up from germline, CDR1 is ENHRY and CDR2 is SYGVKD. The CDR3 extends over 16 amino acids. J lost 2 bases, V lost 6 bases, and 9 bases had no gene match. The CDR3 region is CAIRASRGQGNYGYTF. In DNA, the CDR3 is TGTGCCATCAGGGCGTCAAGGGGACAGGGGAACTATGGCTACACCTTC.

This chain links TRBV4-1 with TRBJ2-1; D is undetermined. Looked up from germline, CDR1 is MGHRA and CDR2 is YSYEKL. The CDR3 extends over 16 amino acids. Trimming shortened V by 1 base and J by 0 bases, and 10 bases separated the two germline ends. The CDR3 nucleotides read TGCGCCAGCAGCCAAGTGGATTTAGTCTCCTACAATGAGCAGTTCTTC. Its translation: CASSQVDLVSYNEQFF.

The chain links TRBV15 to TRBJ2-3; D gene uncertain. Trimming cost V 2 bases and J 5 bases, with 8 bases left between them. CDR1 and CDR2 from the germline V gene are LNHNV and YYDKDF (reference sequence). The CDR3 sequence is 13 residues long. The chain's CDR3 is CATSRQVGDTQYF. The CDR3 DNA sequence: TGTGCCACCAGCAGACAGGTGGGAGATACGCAGTATTTT.

The chain uses TRBV6-4 and TRBJ2-3, with D perhaps matching TRBD1 or TRBD2 (5 bases each). CDR1 is MRHNA, CDR2 SNTAGT, per germline. V lost 5 bases, J lost 2 bases, and 14 bases lay in between. This CDR3 region has 15 residues. CDR3 amino acids: CASSRSGGTTDTQYF. CDR3 sequence (DNA): TGTGCCAGCAGTAGAAGTGGGGGAACCACAGATACGCAGTATTTT.

The CDR3 region has the DNA TGCAGCGTTGAACCGGGACAGCTGAACACTGAAGCTTTCTTT. Encoded protein: CSVEPGQLNTEAFF. The rearrangement links TRBV29-1 to TRBJ1-1; 7 nucleotides agree with TRBD1. CDR1 is SQVTM, CDR2 ANQGSEA, per germline. Losses at the gene ends were 2 bases for V and 0 bases for J; bases not matched to a gene: 3. The CDR3 runs 14 residues.

The CDR3 nucleotides read TGTGCCAGCAGCGGCCTCCCGGGGCGGTACACTGAAGCTTTCTTT. This translates into CASSGLPGRYTEAFF. V is TRBV6-1 and J is TRBJ1-1; possibly TRBD1 for D (5 bases). CDR1 is MNHNS and CDR2 is SASEGT in the germline V gene. V gave up 6 bases and J gave up 3 bases, with 17 bases separating them. This CDR3 is built from 15 residues.

J is TRBJ2-5 and V is TRBV19, with D perhaps TRBD2 (5 bases). The CDR3 covers 13 residues. V was trimmed by 3 bases and J by 5 bases, leaving 10 bases between them. The germline CDR1 and CDR2 sequences are LNHDA and SQIVND (reference sequence). The CDR3 DNA sequence: TGTGCCAGTAGTATGGGCGGGTGGGAGACCCAGTACTTC. This codes for CASSMGGWETQYF. Filled out from reference TRBV19 and TRBJ2-5, the complete variable domain reads DGGITQSPKYLFRKEGQNVTLSCEQNLNHDAMYWYRQDPGQGLRLIYYSQIVNDFQKGDIAEGYSVSREKKESFPLTVTSAQKNPTAFYLCASSMGGWETQYFGPGTRLLVL.

Concerning this clone itself: One junction end does not reproduce the germline sequence, and a read error may be involved. V usage is TRBV19 and J usage is TRBJ2-5; the match to TRBD1 covers 7 bases. Germline values: CDR1 LNHDA, CDR2 SQIVND (reference sequence). The CDR3 is 14 amino acids. The CDR3 here is CASSMTGQQEAQYF. DNA for the CDR3: TGTGCCAGTAGCATGACGGGACAGCAAGAGGCCCAGTACTTC.

The rearrangement joins TRBV10-3 to TRBJ1-5; TRBD1 matches at 7 bases. V lost 6 bases to trimming and J lost 4 bases; unmatched junction nucleotides: 6. Germline lookup yields CDR1 ENHRY and CDR2 SYGVKD. The CDR3 spans 14 residues. CDR3 sequence reads: CAIRDDRENQPQHF. The CDR3 DNA sequence: TGTGCCATCAGGGACGACAGGGAGAATCAGCCCCAGCATTTT.